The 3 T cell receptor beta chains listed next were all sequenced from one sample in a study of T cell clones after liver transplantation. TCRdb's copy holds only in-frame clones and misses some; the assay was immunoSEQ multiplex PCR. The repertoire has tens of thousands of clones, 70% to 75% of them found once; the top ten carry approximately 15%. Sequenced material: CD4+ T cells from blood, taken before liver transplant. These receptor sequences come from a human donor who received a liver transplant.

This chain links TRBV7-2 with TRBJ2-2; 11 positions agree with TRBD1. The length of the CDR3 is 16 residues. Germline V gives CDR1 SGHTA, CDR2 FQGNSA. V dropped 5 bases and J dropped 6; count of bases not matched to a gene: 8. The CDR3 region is CASSPGTGGRPGELFF. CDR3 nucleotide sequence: TGTGCCAGCAGCCCAGGGACAGGGGGACGCCCCGGGGAGCTGTTTTTT.

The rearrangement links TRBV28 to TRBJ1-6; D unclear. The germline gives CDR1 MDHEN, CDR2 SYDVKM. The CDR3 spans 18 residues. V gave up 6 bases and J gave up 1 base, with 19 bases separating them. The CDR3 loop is CASSLFPLSGSYNSPLHF. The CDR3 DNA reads TGTGCCAGCAGCCTTTTTCCCCTGAGCGGGTCCTATAATTCACCCCTCCACTTT.

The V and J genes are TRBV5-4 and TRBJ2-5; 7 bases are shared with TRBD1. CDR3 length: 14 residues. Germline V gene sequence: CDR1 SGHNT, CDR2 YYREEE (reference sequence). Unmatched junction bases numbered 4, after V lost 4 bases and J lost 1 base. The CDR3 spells CASSRGQSQETQYF. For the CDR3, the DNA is TGTGCCAGCAGCCGGGGACAGAGCCAAGAGACCCAGTACTTC. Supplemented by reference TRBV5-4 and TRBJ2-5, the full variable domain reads ETGVTQSPTHLIKTRGQQVTLRCSSQSGHNTVSWYQQALGQGPQFIFQYYREEENGRGNFPPRFSGLQFPNYSSELNVNALELDDSALYLCASSRGQSQETQYFGPGTRLLVL.